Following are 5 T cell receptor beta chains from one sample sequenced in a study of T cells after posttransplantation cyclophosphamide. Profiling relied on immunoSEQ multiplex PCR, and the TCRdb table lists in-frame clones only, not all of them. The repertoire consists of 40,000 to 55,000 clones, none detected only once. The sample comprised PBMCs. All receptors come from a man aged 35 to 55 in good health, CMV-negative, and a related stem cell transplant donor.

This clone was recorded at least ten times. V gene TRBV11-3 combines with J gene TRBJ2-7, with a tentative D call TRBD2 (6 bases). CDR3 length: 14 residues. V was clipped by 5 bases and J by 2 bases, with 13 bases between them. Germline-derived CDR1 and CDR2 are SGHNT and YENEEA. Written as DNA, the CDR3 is TGTGCCAGCAGCCCGAGGGGAGGAGCCTACGAGCAGTACTTC. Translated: CASSPRGGAYEQYF.

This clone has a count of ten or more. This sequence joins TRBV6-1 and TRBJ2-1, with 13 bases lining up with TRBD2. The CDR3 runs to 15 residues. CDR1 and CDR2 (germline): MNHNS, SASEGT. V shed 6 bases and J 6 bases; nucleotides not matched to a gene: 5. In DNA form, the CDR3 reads TGTGCCAGCAGCCTCACTAGCGGGAGGGTCAATGAGCAGTTCTTC. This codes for CASSLTSGRVNEQFF.

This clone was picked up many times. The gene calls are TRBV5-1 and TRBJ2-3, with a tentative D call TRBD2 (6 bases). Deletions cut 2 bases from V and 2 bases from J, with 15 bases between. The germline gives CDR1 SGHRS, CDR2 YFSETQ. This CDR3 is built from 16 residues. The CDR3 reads CASSFTSAGPTDTQYF. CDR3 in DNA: TGCGCCAGCAGCTTCACGAGCGCGGGGCCCACAGATACGCAGTATTTT. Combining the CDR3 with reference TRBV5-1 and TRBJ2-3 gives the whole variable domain KAGVTQTPRYLIKTRGQQVTLSCSPISGHRSVSWYQQTPGQGLQFLFEYFSETQRNKGNFPGRFSGRQFSNSRSEMNVSTLELGDSALYLCASSFTSAGPTDTQYFGPGTRLTVL.

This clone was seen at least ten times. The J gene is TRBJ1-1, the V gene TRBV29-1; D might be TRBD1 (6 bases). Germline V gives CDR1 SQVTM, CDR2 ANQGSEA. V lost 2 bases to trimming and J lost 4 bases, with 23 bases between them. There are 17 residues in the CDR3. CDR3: CSVEKPLGPIRGTEAFF. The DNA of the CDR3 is TGCAGCGTTGAAAAACCCCTTGGCCCAATCAGGGGCACTGAAGCTTTCTTT. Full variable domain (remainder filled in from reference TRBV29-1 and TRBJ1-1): SAVISQKPSRDICQRGTSLTIQCQVDSQVTMMFWYRQQPGQSLTLIATANQGSEATYESGFVIDKFPISRPNLTFSTLTVSNMSPEDSSIYLCSVEKPLGPIRGTEAFFGQGTRLTVV.

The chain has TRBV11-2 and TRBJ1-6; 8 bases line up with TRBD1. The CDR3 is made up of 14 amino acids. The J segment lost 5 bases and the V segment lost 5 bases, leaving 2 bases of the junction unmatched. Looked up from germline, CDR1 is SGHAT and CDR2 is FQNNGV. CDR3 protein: CASSLTGDNSPLHF. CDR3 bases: TGTGCCAGCAGCCTGACAGGGGATAATTCACCCCTCCACTTT.